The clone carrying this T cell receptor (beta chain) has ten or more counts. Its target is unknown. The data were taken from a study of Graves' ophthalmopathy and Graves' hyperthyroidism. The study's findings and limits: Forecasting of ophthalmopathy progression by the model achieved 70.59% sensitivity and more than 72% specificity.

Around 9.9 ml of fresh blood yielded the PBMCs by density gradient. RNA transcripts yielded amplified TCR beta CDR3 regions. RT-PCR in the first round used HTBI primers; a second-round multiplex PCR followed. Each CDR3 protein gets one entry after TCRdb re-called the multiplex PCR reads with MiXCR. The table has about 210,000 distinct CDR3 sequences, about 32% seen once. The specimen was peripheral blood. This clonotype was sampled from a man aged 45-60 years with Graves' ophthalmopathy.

CDR3 nucleotide sequence: TGTGCCAGCAGTCTCAGGGGGGAGATCTCCGAGCAGTACTTC. Its protein product is CASSLRGEISEQYF. The J gene is TRBJ2-7, the V gene TRBV28; tentative D call: TRBD1 (7 bases). Germline assignment: CDR1 MDHEN and CDR2 SYDVKM. The CDR3 spans 14 residues. V was trimmed by 5 bases and J by 6 bases, leaving 17 bases between them. Combining the CDR3 with reference TRBV28 and TRBJ2-7 gives the whole variable domain DVKVTQSSRYLVKRTGEKVFLECVQDMDHENMFWYRQDPGLGLRLIYFSYDVKMKEKGDIPEGYSVSREKKERFSLILESASTNQTSMYLCASSLRGEISEQYFGPGTRLTVT.